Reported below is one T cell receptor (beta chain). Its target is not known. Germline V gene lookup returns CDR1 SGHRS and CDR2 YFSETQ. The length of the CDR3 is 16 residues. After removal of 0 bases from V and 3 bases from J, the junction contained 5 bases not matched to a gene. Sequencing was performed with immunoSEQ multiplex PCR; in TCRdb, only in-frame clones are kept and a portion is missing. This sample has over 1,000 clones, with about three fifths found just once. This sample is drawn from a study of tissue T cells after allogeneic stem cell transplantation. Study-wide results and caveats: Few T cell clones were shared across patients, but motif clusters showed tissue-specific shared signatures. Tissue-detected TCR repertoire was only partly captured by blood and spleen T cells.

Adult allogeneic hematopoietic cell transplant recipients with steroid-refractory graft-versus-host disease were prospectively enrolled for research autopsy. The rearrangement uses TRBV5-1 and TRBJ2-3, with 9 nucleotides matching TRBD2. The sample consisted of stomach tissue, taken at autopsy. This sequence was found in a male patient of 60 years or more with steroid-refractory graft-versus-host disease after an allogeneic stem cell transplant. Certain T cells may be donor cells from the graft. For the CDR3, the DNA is TGCGCCAGCAGCTTGGTAGCGGGGGACGCGACAGATACGCAGTATTTT. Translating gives CASSLVAGDATDTQYF.